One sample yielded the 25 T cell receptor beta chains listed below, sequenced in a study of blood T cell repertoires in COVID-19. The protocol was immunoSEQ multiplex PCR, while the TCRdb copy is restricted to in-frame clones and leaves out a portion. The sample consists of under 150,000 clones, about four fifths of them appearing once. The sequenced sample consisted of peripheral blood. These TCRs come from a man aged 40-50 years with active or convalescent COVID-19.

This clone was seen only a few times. CDR3 sequence (DNA): TGTGCCAGCAGTGTGACACAGGGGTTGTACAATGAGCAGTTCTTC. Protein: CASSVTQGLYNEQFF. V and J are TRBV2 and TRBJ2-1; TRBD1 aligns across 7 bases. The CDR3 length is 15 residues. Trimming removed 4 bases from V and 4 bases from J; junction bases left unmatched: 7. Germline V CDR1 and CDR2: SNHLY, FYNNEI.

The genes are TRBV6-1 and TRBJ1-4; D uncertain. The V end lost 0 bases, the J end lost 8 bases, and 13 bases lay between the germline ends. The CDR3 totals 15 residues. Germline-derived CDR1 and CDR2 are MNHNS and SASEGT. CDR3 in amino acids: CASSEAGRGREKLFF. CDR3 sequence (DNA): TGTGCCAGCAGTGAAGCAGGACGGGGAAGGGAAAAACTGTTTTTT.

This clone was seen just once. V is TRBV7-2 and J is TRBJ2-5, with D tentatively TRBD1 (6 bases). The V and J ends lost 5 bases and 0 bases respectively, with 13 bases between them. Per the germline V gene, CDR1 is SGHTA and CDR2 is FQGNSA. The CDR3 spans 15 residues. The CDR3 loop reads CASSNNRVHQETQYF. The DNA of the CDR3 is TGTGCCAGCAGCAACAACAGGGTACACCAAGAGACCCAGTACTTC.

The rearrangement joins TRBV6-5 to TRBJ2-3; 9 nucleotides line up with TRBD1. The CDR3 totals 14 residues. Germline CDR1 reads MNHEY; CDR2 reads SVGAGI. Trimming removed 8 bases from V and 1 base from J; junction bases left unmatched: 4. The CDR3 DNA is TGTGCCAGCTGGGACAGGGCGGGCACAGATACGCAGTATTTT. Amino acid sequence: CASWDRAGTDTQYF.

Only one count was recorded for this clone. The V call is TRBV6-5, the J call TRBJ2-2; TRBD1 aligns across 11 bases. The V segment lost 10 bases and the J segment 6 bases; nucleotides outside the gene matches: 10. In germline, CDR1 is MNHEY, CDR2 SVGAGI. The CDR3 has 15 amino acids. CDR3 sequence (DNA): TGTGCCACCAGGGGACAGGGGGACGGCGCCGGGGAGCTGTTTTTT. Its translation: CATRGQGDGAGELFF.

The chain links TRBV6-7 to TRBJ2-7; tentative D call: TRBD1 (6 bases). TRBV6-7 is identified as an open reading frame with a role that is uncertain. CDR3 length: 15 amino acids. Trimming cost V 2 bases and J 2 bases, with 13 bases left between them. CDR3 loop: CASSYPRTAPYEQYF. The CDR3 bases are TGTGCCAGCAGTTACCCCAGGACAGCCCCCTACGAGCAGTACTTC.

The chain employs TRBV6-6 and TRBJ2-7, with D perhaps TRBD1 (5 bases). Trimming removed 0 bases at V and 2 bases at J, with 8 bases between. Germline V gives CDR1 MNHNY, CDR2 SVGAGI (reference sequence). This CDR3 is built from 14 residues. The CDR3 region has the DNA TGTGCCAGCAGTTACTCGGACACTGCCTACGAGCAGTACTTC. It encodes CASSYSDTAYEQYF.

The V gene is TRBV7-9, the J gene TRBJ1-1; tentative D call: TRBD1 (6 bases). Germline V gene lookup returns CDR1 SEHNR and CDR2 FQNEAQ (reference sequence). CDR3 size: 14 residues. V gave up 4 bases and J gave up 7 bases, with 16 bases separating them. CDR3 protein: CASSSLEGGHEAFF. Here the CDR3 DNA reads TGTGCCAGCAGCTCCCTCGAGGGGGGGCATGAAGCTTTCTTT.

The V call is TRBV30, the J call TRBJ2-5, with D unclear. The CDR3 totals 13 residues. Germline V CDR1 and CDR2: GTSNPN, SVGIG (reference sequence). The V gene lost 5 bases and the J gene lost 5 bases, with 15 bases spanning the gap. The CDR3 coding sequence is TGTGCCTGGGCTCGGTCCCCCTCGGAGACCCAGTACTTC. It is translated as CAWARSPSETQYF.

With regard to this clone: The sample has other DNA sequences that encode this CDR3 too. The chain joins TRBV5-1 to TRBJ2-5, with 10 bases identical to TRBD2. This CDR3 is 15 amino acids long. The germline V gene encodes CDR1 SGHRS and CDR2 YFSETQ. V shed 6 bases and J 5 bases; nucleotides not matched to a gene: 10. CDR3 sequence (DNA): TGCGCCAGCAATCCCAGCGGGGGGGCCGGGGAGACCCAGTACTTC. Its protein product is CASNPSGGAGETQYF. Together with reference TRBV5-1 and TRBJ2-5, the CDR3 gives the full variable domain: KAGVTQTPRYLIKTRGQQVTLSCSPISGHRSVSWYQQTPGQGLQFLFEYFSETQRNKGNFPGRFSGRQFSNSRSEMNVSTLELGDSALYLCASNPSGGAGETQYFGPGTRLLVL.

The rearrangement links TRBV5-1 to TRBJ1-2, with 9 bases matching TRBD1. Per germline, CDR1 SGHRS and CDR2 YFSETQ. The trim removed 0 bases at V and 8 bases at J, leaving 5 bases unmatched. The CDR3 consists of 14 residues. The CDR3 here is CASSLDTGQGGYTF. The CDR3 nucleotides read TGCGCCAGCAGCTTGGACACGGGACAGGGAGGCTACACCTTC.

CDR3 bases: TGTGCCAGCAGTCTCCAAGCGGGGCATACCTACGAGCAGTACTTC. Protein: CASSLQAGHTYEQYF. This chain joins TRBV9 and TRBJ2-7; 7 bases line up with TRBD2. The CDR3 is 15 amino acids. Trimming at V came to 5 bases and at J to 2 bases, leaving 10 bases not matched to a gene. Germline V gene lookup returns CDR1 SGDLS and CDR2 YYNGEE.

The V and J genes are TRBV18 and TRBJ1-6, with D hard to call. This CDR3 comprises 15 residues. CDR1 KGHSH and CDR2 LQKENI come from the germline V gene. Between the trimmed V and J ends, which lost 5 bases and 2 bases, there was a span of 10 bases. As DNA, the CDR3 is TGTGCCAGCTCATCGGAGCTCGCCTATAATTCACCCCTCCACTTT. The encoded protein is CASSSELAYNSPLHF.

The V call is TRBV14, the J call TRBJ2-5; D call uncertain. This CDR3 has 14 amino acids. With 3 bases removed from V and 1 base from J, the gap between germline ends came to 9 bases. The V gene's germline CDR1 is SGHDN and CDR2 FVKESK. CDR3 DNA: TGTGCCAGCAGCCATATCAGTACCCAAGAGACCCAGTACTTC. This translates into CASSHISTQETQYF.

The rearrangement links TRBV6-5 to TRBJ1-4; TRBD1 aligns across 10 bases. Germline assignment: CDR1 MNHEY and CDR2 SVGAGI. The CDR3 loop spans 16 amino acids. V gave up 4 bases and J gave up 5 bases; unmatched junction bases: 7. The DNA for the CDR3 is TGTGCCAGCAGTTCGACAGGGGGCGCGGGGAATGAAAAACTGTTTTTT. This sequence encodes CASSSTGGAGNEKLFF.

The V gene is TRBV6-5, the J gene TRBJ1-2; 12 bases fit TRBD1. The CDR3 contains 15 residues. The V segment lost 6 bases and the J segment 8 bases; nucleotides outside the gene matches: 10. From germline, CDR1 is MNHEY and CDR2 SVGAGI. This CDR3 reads CASRPPGQGASGYTF. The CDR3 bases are TGTGCCAGCAGACCTCCGGGACAGGGGGCGAGCGGCTACACCTTC.

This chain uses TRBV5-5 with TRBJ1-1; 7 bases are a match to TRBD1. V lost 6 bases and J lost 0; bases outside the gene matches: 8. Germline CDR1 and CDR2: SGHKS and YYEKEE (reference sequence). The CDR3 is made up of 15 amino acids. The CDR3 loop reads CASNPGGLVNTEAFF. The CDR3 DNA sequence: TGTGCCAGCAACCCAGGGGGTCTGGTGAACACTGAAGCTTTCTTT.

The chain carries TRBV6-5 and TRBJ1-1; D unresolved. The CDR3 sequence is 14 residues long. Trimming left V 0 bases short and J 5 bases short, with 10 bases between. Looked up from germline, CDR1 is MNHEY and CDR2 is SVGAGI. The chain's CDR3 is CASSYSTGGTEAFF. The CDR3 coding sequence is TGTGCCAGCAGTTACTCGACGGGTGGGACTGAAGCTTTCTTT.

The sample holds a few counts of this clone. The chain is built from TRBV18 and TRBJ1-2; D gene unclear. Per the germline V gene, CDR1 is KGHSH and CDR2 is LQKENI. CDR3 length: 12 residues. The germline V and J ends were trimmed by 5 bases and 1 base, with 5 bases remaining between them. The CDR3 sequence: CASSDNNYGYTF. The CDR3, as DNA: TGTGCCAGCTCAGACAATAACTATGGCTACACCTTC. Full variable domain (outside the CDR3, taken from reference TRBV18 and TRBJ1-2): NAGVMQNPRHLVRRRGQEARLRCSPMKGHSHVYWYRQLPEEGLKFMVYLQKENIIDESGMPKERFSAEFPKEGPSILRIQQVVRGDSAAYFCASSDNNYGYTFGSGTRLTVV.

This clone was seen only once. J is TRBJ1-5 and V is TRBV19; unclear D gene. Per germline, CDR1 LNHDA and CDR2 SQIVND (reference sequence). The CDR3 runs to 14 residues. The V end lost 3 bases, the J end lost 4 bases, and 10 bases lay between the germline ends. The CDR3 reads CASSIMQINQPQHF. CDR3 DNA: TGTGCCAGTAGTATTATGCAGATTAATCAGCCCCAGCATTTT.

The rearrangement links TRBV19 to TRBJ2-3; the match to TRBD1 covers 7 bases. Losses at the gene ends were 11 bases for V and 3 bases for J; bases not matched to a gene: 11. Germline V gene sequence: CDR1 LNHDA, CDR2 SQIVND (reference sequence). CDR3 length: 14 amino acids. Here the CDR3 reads CACTRGLGTDTQYF. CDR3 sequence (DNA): TGTGCCTGCACTAGGGGGCTCGGGACAGATACGCAGTATTTT.

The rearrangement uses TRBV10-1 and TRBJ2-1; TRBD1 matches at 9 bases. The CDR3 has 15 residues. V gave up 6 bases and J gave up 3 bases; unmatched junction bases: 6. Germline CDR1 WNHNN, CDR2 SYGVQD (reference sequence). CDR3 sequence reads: CASSQGTGIYNEQFF. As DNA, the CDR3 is TGCGCCAGCAGCCAGGGGACAGGGATCTACAATGAGCAGTTCTTC.

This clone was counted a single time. CDR3 residues: CASSPYRDTEAFF. Here the CDR3 DNA reads TGTGCCAGCTCACCGTACAGGGACACTGAAGCTTTCTTT. The V and J genes are TRBV18 and TRBJ1-1, with D perhaps matching TRBD1 (6 bases). CDR1 and CDR2 from the germline V gene are KGHSH and LQKENI. The CDR3 extends over 13 amino acids. Trimming removed 3 bases from V and 3 bases from J, with 8 bases in between.

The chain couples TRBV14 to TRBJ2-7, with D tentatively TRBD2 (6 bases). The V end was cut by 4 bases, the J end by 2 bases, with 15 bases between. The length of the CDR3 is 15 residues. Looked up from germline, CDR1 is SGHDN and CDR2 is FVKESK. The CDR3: CASSLREALPYEQYF. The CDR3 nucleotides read TGTGCCAGCAGCCTCAGGGAGGCCCTTCCCTACGAGCAGTACTTC.

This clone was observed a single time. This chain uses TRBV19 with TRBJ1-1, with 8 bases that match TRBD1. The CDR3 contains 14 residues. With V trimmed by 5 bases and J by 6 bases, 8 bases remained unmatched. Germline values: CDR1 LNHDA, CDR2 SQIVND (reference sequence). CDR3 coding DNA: TGTGCCAGTAGTGCGGACAGGGAGAGGTCTGAAGCTTTCTTT. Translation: CASSADRERSEAFF.